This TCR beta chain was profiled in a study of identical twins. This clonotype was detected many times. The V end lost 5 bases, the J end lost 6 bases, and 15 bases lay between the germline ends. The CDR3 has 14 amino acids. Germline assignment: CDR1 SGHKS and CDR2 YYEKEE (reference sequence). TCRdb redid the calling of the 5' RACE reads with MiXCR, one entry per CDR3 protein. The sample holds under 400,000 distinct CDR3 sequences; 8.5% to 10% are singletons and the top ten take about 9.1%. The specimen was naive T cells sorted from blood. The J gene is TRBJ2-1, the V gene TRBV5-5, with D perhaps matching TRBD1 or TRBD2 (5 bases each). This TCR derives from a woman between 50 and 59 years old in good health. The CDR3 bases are TGTGCCAGCAGTCGGGACCCGGGCCCCAATGAGCAGTTCTTC. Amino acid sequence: CASSRDPGPNEQFF.